This TCR beta chain was captured by sequencing in a study of cytomegalovirus exposure and HLA in healthy donors. The CDR3 runs 11 residues. V was cut by 6 bases and J by 15 bases, with 18 bases left in between. Germline CDR1 reads DFQATT; CDR2 reads SNEGSKA (reference sequence). In the PCR, 60 Vbeta and 13 Jbeta primers were used. Using immunoSEQ multiplex PCR, the repertoire was profiled, and TCRdb retains in-frame clones only, with some absent. In the table there are nearly 110,000 clones, roughly 73% of which are singletons. The chain employs TRBV20-1 and TRBJ2-1, with D possibly being TRBD2 (6 bases). The sample comprised PBMCs. This receptor was identified in a man aged 35 to 55 in good health and CMV-seronegative. This chain's CDR3 is CSALGGSFSFF. The CDR3 DNA reads as TGCAGTGCCCTGGGAGGATCGTTTTCGTTCTTC.